The TCR beta chain under discussion was sequenced for a study of T cell changes during pregnancy in multiple sclerosis. The CDR3 sequence is 14 residues long. V lost 0 bases and J lost 6, with 10 bases in between. Germline V lookup: CDR1 MNHEY, CDR2 SVGAGI. This clone has just one count. Assay: immunoSEQ multiplex PCR; the TCRdb copy retains only in-frame clones and omits some. The data hold about 59,000 clones, with less than 95% observed a single time. The chain combines TRBV6-5 with TRBJ2-3, with TRBD2 as a possible D gene (5 bases). The starting material was peripheral blood, obtained in the third trimester of pregnancy. The TCR comes from a female donor in good health, enrolled as a control in a pregnancy study. CDR3: CASSYSPTGDTQYF. DNA for the CDR3: TGTGCCAGCAGTTACTCCCCCACGGGGGATACGCAGTATTTT.